These 18 T cell receptor beta chains were sequenced from one sample in a study of Ad26.COV2.S vaccination and SARS-CoV-2 variants. Documented treatment: 19 received Ad26.COV2.S at low or high dose, single or two shots; about 5 received placebo; per-sample allocation not given. After the first vaccine or placebo injection, samples were drawn on day 63. Generated by immunoSEQ multiplex PCR, the TCRdb table keeps only in-frame clones and is missing some. The table lists about 480,000 clones, around nine tenths of them singletons. Source: peripheral blood, taken in a trial of Ad26.COV2.S vaccine versus placebo. These receptors originate from a person aged 18-60 years who received the Ad26.COV2.S COVID-19 vaccine or a placebo.

In this sample, this clone turned up once. The chain has TRBV4-3 and TRBJ2-1; 7 bases fit TRBD1. This CDR3 is built from 17 residues. Germline CDR1 and CDR2: LGHNA and YSLEER. The trim removed 0 bases at V and 3 bases at J, leaving 8 bases unmatched. The CDR3 region has the DNA TGCGCCAGCAGCCAAGATTCAACAGGGGTTCACTACAATGAGCAGTTCTTC. The encoded protein is CASSQDSTGVHYNEQFF.

The chain links TRBV3-1 (or the pseudogene TRBV3-2) to TRBJ1-2, with 7 positions matching TRBD1. V dropped 1 base and J dropped 2; count of bases not matched to a gene: 4. This CDR3 comprises 15 residues. CDR1 and CDR2 from the germline V gene are LGHDT and YNNKEL (reference sequence). The DNA for the CDR3 is TGTGCCAGCAGCCAAGCAGGGGGTGTCAACTATGGCTACACCTTC. Encoded protein: CASSQAGGVNYGYTF.

CDR3 in amino acids: CASSAYWGGLAGDEQFF. CDR3 sequence (DNA): TGTGCCAGCAGCGCTTACTGGGGGGGACTAGCGGGCGATGAGCAGTTCTTC. The J gene is TRBJ2-1, the V gene TRBV9; 12 bases line up with TRBD2. This CDR3 region has 17 residues. The junction had 12 bases not matched to a gene; V was cut back by 3 bases and J by 8 bases. Germline-derived CDR1 and CDR2 are SGDLS and YYNGEE.

The chain employs TRBV7-2 and TRBJ2-1; 8 nucleotides line up with TRBD2. The CDR3 loop spans 16 amino acids. The V and J ends lost 6 bases and 5 bases, in that order; junction bases with no gene match: 12. Germline lookup yields CDR1 SGHTA and CDR2 FQGNSA. As DNA, the CDR3 is TGTGCCAGCAGGGCACAGGCTAGCGGGTCTCACAATGAGCAGTTCTTC. Amino acid sequence: CASRAQASGSHNEQFF.

This chain links TRBV5-4 with TRBJ2-5; 10 bases match TRBD2. CDR1 is SGHNT, CDR2 YYREEE, per germline (reference sequence). V lost 0 bases and J lost 0; bases outside the gene matches: 2. The CDR3 has 16 residues. CDR3 in DNA: TGTGCCAGCAGCTTGGGGCTAGCGGGGGACCAAGAGACCCAGTACTTC. Its translation: CASSLGLAGDQETQYF.

The J gene is TRBJ2-3, the V gene TRBV10-3; 7 nucleotides match TRBD1. With 7 bases clipped from V and 3 bases from J, the junction kept 7 bases outside the gene matches. The CDR3 totals 14 residues. Germline V gene lookup returns CDR1 ENHRY and CDR2 SYGVKD. Written as DNA, the CDR3 is TGTGCCATCACGCCAGGGGGTCTTACAGATACGCAGTATTTT. It encodes CAITPGGLTDTQYF.

The V gene is TRBV29-1, the J gene TRBJ1-1; D is unresolved. V lost 4 bases, J lost 10 bases, and 13 bases lay in between. CDR3 length equals 11 residues. The V gene's germline CDR1 is SQVTM and CDR2 ANQGSEA. CDR3 sequence (DNA): TGCAGCGTTGGAAGATCCGGCGGAGCTTTCTTT. Its translation is CSVGRSGGAFF.

Only one count was recorded for this clone. The chain is built from TRBV7-9 and TRBJ2-1, with TRBD2 matching over 10 bases. V trimming: 4 bases; J trimming: 3 bases; junction bases outside the gene matches: 9. Germline V gene data show CDR1 as SEHNR and CDR2 as FQNEAQ (reference sequence). The CDR3 is made up of 17 amino acids. This CDR3 is CASSSRSGRRLYNEQFF. CDR3 nucleotide sequence: TGTGCCAGCAGCTCTCGTAGCGGGAGGCGTCTCTACAATGAGCAGTTCTTC.

This rearrangement joins TRBV28 to TRBJ2-7, with 9 positions matching TRBD1. V dropped 4 bases and J dropped 1; count of bases not matched to a gene: 5. Germline-derived CDR1 and CDR2 are MDHEN and SYDVKM. The CDR3 contains 15 residues. This CDR3 is CASSSRQGGSYEQYF. DNA for the CDR3: TGTGCCAGCAGTTCCAGACAGGGGGGTTCCTACGAGCAGTACTTC.

The genes are TRBV21-1 and TRBJ2-7; the table's D call, TRBD1, has no DNA check behind it. TRBV21-1 is reported as a pseudogene. The CDR3 runs 14 residues. In DNA form, the CDR3 reads TGTGCCAGCACCCCTTCGCGACAGGGAGACGAGCAGTACTTC. Its protein product is CASTPSRQGDEQYF.

This clone was recorded at least ten times. The chain joins TRBV20-1 to TRBJ1-6, with unresolved D. V dropped 3 bases and J dropped 9 bases, with 9 bases sitting between them. The CDR3 length is 12 residues. In germline, CDR1 is DFQATT, CDR2 SNEGSKA (reference sequence). This CDR3 reads CSASLVISPLHF. As DNA, the CDR3 is TGCAGTGCTAGTCTCGTGATTTCACCCCTCCACTTT.

CDR3 loop: CASSLPGFRNEQFF. The CDR3 region has the DNA TGTGCCAGCAGCTTACCAGGGTTCAGAAATGAGCAGTTCTTC. The J gene is TRBJ2-1, the V gene TRBV7-9; TRBD1 might be the D (5 bases). Germline lookup yields CDR1 SEHNR and CDR2 FQNEAQ (reference sequence). CDR3 length equals 14 residues. V shed 2 bases and J shed 7 bases, with 12 bases lying between them. Complete variable domain (other parts from reference TRBV7-9 and TRBJ2-1): DTGVSQNPRHKITKRGQNVTFRCDPISEHNRLYWYRQTLGQGPEFLTYFQNEAQLEKSRLLSDRFSAERPKGSFSTLEIQRTEQGDSAMYLCASSLPGFRNEQFFGPGTRLTVL.

The table lists this clone with a count of one. This sequence joins TRBV23-1 and TRBJ2-7; 8 nucleotides match TRBD1. TRBV23-1 is marked as an open reading frame, function uncertain. The CDR3 has 14 residues. Trimming cost V 6 bases and J 2 bases; bases outside gene matches: 6. This chain's CDR3 is CASSPGQGPYEQYF. The CDR3 DNA follows: TGCGCCAGCAGCCCAGGACAGGGTCCCTACGAGCAGTACTTC.

The chain recombines TRBV19 with TRBJ2-7; TRBD1 agrees at 9 bases. Trimming took 5 bases from V and 7 from J; bases not matched to a gene: 12. The germline V gene encodes CDR1 LNHDA and CDR2 SQIVND (reference sequence). The CDR3 contains 15 residues. The DNA of the CDR3 is TGTGCCAGTAGTCTCCGGGACAGGGAATTCGGGGAGCAGTACTTC. This gives the protein CASSLRDREFGEQYF.

V is TRBV29-1 and J is TRBJ1-1; no firm D call. This CDR3 region has 11 residues. CDR1 SQVTM and CDR2 ANQGSEA come from the germline V gene. V lost 4 bases and J lost 7, with 10 bases in between. For the CDR3, the DNA is TGCAGCGTTGGTCTCATCCTTGAAGCTTTCTTT. Translation gives CSVGLILEAFF.

The gene calls are TRBV28 and TRBJ2-1; either TRBD1 or TRBD2 may fit D (5 bases each). This CDR3 spans 14 amino acids. Germline V CDR1 and CDR2: MDHEN, SYDVKM. V was trimmed by 4 bases and J by 10 bases, leaving 17 bases between them. CDR3 nucleotides: TGTGCCAGCAGTTCCAGGACTCCCGAGGGGGAGCAGTTCTTC. The encoded protein is CASSSRTPEGEQFF.

This clone appeared a single time. This chain uses TRBV15 with TRBJ2-1; 11 bases fit TRBD2. Germline V gene data show CDR1 as LNHNV and CDR2 as YYDKDF (reference sequence). This CDR3 is 14 amino acids long. V lost 5 bases, J lost 7 bases, and 4 bases stayed unmatched. CDR3 nucleotide sequence: TGTGCCACCAGCTTAGCGGGAGGGCCGAATGAGCAGTTCTTC. Translation: CATSLAGGPNEQFF.

This chain connects TRBV9 to TRBJ2-2; D call uncertain. Trimming removed 6 bases at V and 7 bases at J, with 13 bases between. The germline V gene encodes CDR1 SGDLS and CDR2 YYNGEE. There are 13 residues in the CDR3. The CDR3 here is CASTLVERGELFF. The CDR3 region has the DNA TGTGCCAGCACCTTAGTGGAGCGCGGGGAGCTGTTTTTT. Supplemented by reference TRBV9 and TRBJ2-2, the full variable domain reads DSGVTQTPKHLITATGQRVTLRCSPRSGDLSVYWYQQSLDQGLQFLIQYYNGEERAKGNILERFSAQQFPDLHSELNLSSLELGDSALYFCASTLVERGELFFGEGSRLTVL.